The next 24 T cell receptor beta chains were all read from a single sample in a study of T cell changes during pregnancy in multiple sclerosis. Here immunoSEQ multiplex PCR was the method, and the copy in TCRdb shows in-frame clones only, minus some. The table includes roughly 70,000 clones, 92% detected once. The sample here was peripheral blood, taken in the third trimester of pregnancy. The receptor set was obtained from a female donor in good health, enrolled as a control in a pregnancy study.

This rearrangement joins TRBV27 to TRBJ2-5, with TRBD2 identical over 11 bases. The CDR3 totals 16 residues. Losses at the gene ends were 0 bases for V and 4 bases for J; bases not matched to a gene: 4. Germline V CDR1 and CDR2: MNHEY, SMNVEV (reference sequence). For the CDR3, the DNA is TGTGCCAGCAGTTTATCGGGGACTAGCGGTGGAGAGACCCAGTACTTC. It codes for CASSLSGTSGGETQYF.

The chain recombines TRBV28 with TRBJ1-2; D is unclear. Trimming took 4 bases from V and 2 from J, leaving 17 bases between them. This CDR3 has 16 amino acids. Germline CDR1 MDHEN, CDR2 SYDVKM. The CDR3 region is CASSSSPVGLNYGYTF. CDR3 sequence (DNA): TGTGCCAGCAGTTCCTCTCCCGTTGGACTAAACTATGGCTACACCTTC.

The genes are TRBV19 and TRBJ2-2; the match to TRBD1 covers 8 bases. V shed 3 bases, J shed 3 bases, and the junction held 6 bases outside the gene matches. CDR1 is LNHDA, CDR2 SQIVND, per germline (reference sequence). The CDR3 loop spans 16 amino acids. CDR3 in amino acids: CASSIPGQADTGELFF. The CDR3 DNA reads TGTGCCAGTAGTATTCCGGGACAGGCGGACACCGGGGAGCTGTTTTTT.

This clone showed up just once. The CDR3 DNA is TGTGCCAGCAGTTTGAGGGACAGGGAAAGTTCACCCCTCCACTTT. Translated, it gives CASSLRDRESSPLHF. The chain couples TRBV28 to TRBJ1-6, with 9 positions matching TRBD1. The CDR3 runs 15 residues. Germline values: CDR1 MDHEN, CDR2 SYDVKM. Unmatched junction bases numbered 6, after V lost 3 bases and J lost 9 bases.

In DNA form, the CDR3 reads TGTGCCAGCAGCCGATCGACGGAGCGGTGGGGTGAAAAACTGTTTTTT. As protein: CASSRSTERWGEKLFF. The chain is built from TRBV11-2 and TRBJ1-4; D is undetermined. CDR1 and CDR2 (germline): SGHAT, FQNNGV. V lost 5 bases to trimming and J lost 7 bases, with 20 bases between them. The CDR3 is made up of 16 amino acids. The entire variable domain, with the rest obtained from reference TRBV11-2 and TRBJ1-4, is as follows: EAGVAQSPRYKIIEKRQSVAFWCNPISGHATLYWYQQILGQGPKLLIQFQNNGVVDDSQLPKDRFSAERLKGVDSTLKIQPAKLEDSAVYLCASSRSTERWGEKLFFGSGTQLSVL.

In this sample, this clone turned up a few times. The chain recombines TRBV7-6 with TRBJ2-1; TRBD2 agrees at 8 bases. The CDR3 extends over 15 amino acids. The germline V gene has CDR1 SGHVS and CDR2 FNYEAQ. The V gene end was trimmed by 1 base and the J gene end by 7 bases; junction bases not matched to a gene: 6. This CDR3 reads CASSLGTSWDNEQFF. The CDR3 DNA reads as TGTGCCAGCAGCTTAGGGACTAGCTGGGATAATGAGCAGTTCTTC.

The chain joins TRBV9 to TRBJ2-5; TRBD2 is a possible D gene (5 bases). V was cut by 3 bases and J by 3 bases, with 9 bases left in between. The CDR3 is made up of 13 amino acids. In germline, CDR1 is SGDLS, CDR2 YYNGEE. The CDR3 protein is CASSAGLEETQYF. DNA for the CDR3: TGTGCCAGCAGCGCTGGACTGGAAGAGACCCAGTACTTC.

V is TRBV19 and J is TRBJ2-2; the D gene is possibly TRBD1 (6 bases). The CDR3 spans 16 residues. V was trimmed by 5 bases and J by 4 bases, leaving 17 bases between them. Per the germline V gene, CDR1 is LNHDA and CDR2 is SQIVND (reference sequence). In DNA, the CDR3 is TGTGCCAGTAGTGTGACAGGCATCCGTATCACCGGGGAGCTGTTTTTT. The encoded protein is CASSVTGIRITGELFF.

This sequence joins TRBV10-3 and TRBJ2-7, with TRBD2 identical over 7 bases. The CDR3 extends over 17 amino acids. The junction had 19 bases not matched to a gene; V was cut back by 7 bases and J by 4 bases. Looked up from germline, CDR1 is ENHRY and CDR2 is SYGVKD. DNA of the CDR3: TGTGCCATCATGGAGCCCCAGGGCCGCGGGAGTCGGTACGAGCAGTACTTC. This codes for CAIMEPQGRGSRYEQYF.

The V and J genes are TRBV28 and TRBJ2-7; D is possibly TRBD1 (6 bases). Deletions cut 8 bases from V and 1 base from J, with 21 bases between. The CDR3 contains 16 residues. The germline V gene has CDR1 MDHEN and CDR2 SYDVKM. CDR3 residues: CASRSPAGARSYEQYF. Here the CDR3 DNA reads TGTGCCAGCCGATCCCCGGCAGGGGCCAGGTCCTACGAGCAGTACTTC.

This chain uses TRBV18 with TRBJ2-3; D not resolved. Germline values: CDR1 KGHSH, CDR2 LQKENI. With 5 bases removed from V and 0 bases from J, the gap between germline ends came to 6 bases. The CDR3 has 13 residues. CDR3 sequence (DNA): TGTGCCAGCTCATCCACTAGCACAGATACGCAGTATTTT. As protein: CASSSTSTDTQYF. Combining the CDR3 with reference TRBV18 and TRBJ2-3 gives the whole variable domain NAGVMQNPRHLVRRRGQEARLRCSPMKGHSHVYWYRQLPEEGLKFMVYLQKENIIDESGMPKERFSAEFPKEGPSILRIQQVVRGDSAAYFCASSSTSTDTQYFGPGTRLTVL.

V and J are TRBV7-3 and TRBJ1-2; D is uncertain. Germline V gene lookup returns CDR1 SGHTA and CDR2 FQGTGA. The CDR3 is made up of 13 amino acids. The V end lost 5 bases, the J end lost 7 bases, and 14 bases lay between the germline ends. The CDR3 reads CASSPDPRGGYTF. The DNA of the CDR3 is TGTGCCAGCAGCCCCGACCCACGGGGTGGCTACACCTTC.

DNA for the CDR3: TGTGCCAGCAGTGCCCTCTCATACCCCATTAGCTCCTACAATGAGCAGTTCTTC. Amino acid sequence: CASSALSYPISSYNEQFF. This chain joins TRBV2 and TRBJ2-1; D gene ambiguous. Looked up from germline, CDR1 is SNHLY and CDR2 is FYNNEI. The CDR3 has 18 residues. Between the trimmed V and J ends, which lost 4 bases and 0 bases, there was a span of 19 bases.

This chain links TRBV28 with TRBJ2-3, with 9 bases lining up with TRBD2. The CDR3 totals 15 residues. Germline V lookup: CDR1 MDHEN, CDR2 SYDVKM. Trimming cost V 5 bases and J 3 bases; bases outside gene matches: 6. CDR3 sequence (DNA): TGTGCCAGCAGTCCTAGCGGGACTAAGACAGATACGCAGTATTTT. Translation gives CASSPSGTKTDTQYF.

The chain couples TRBV28 to TRBJ2-7; no clear D gene. CDR3 length: 14 residues. The germline V gene has CDR1 MDHEN and CDR2 SYDVKM. Trimming stripped 2 bases from V and 2 bases from J, with 10 bases between. The DNA of the CDR3 is TGTGCCAGCAGTTTAAACAGATCCCCCTACGAGCAGTACTTC. This codes for CASSLNRSPYEQYF.

The V call is TRBV7-9, the J call TRBJ2-2; 10 bases align to TRBD2. CDR1 and CDR2 from the germline V gene are SEHNR and FQNEAQ (reference sequence). Trimming at V came to 4 bases and at J to 1 base, leaving 3 bases not matched to a gene. This CDR3 contains 16 residues. The CDR3 sequence is CASSSGLAVNTGELFF. The CDR3 nucleotides read TGTGCCAGCAGCTCTGGACTAGCGGTGAACACCGGGGAGCTGTTTTTT.

The rearrangement joins TRBV5-6 to TRBJ1-2, with D possibly being TRBD1 (5 bases). V gave up 3 bases and J gave up 7 bases, with 13 bases separating them. Germline assignment: CDR1 SGHDT and CDR2 YYEEEE. The CDR3 sequence is 13 residues long. In DNA, the CDR3 is TGTGCCAGCAGCTCGGGACTGAGGGGTGGCTACACCTTC. This sequence encodes CASSSGLRGGYTF.

This clone was seen just once. The chain links TRBV5-4 to TRBJ2-5; 7 bases are shared with TRBD2. The CDR3 covers 16 residues. V lost 4 bases, J lost 1 base, and 10 bases stayed unmatched. Germline lookup yields CDR1 SGHNT and CDR2 YYREEE (reference sequence). CDR3 in DNA: TGTGCCAGCAGCGTGGGGGGGGTCGGATTCCAAGAGACCCAGTACTTC. Translated, it gives CASSVGGVGFQETQYF.

This rearrangement joins TRBV19 to TRBJ2-1; D gene unclear. The CDR3 has 13 residues. In germline, CDR1 is LNHDA, CDR2 SQIVND (reference sequence). V shed 5 bases and J shed 3 bases, with 8 bases lying between them. This CDR3 reads CASSLGSYNEQFF. The CDR3 nucleotides read TGTGCCAGTAGTTTAGGCAGCTACAATGAGCAGTTCTTC.

This clone has only one observation. The chain couples TRBV19 to TRBJ2-3; 13 bases align to TRBD2. V trimming: 5 bases; J trimming: 5 bases; junction bases outside the gene matches: 4. There are 15 residues in the CDR3. The V gene's germline CDR1 is LNHDA and CDR2 SQIVND (reference sequence). CDR3 nucleotide sequence: TGTGCCAGTAGTCTACTAGCGGGAGGGGAAGATACGCAGTATTTT. Translating it yields CASSLLAGGEDTQYF.

The CDR3 region has the DNA TGTGCCAGCATCCGCGGGACAGGGGTCAATGAGCAGTTCTTC. This translates into CASIRGTGVNEQFF. The gene calls are TRBV28 and TRBJ2-1; 10 nucleotides agree with TRBD1. The CDR3 loop spans 14 amino acids. The V gene's germline CDR1 is MDHEN and CDR2 SYDVKM. V shed 7 bases, J shed 6 bases, and the junction held 6 bases outside the gene matches.

This clone is a singleton in its sample. The V gene is TRBV5-1, the J gene TRBJ2-1; D uncertain. This CDR3 is 15 amino acids long. V gave up 0 bases and J gave up 5 bases, with 12 bases separating them. In germline, CDR1 is SGHRS, CDR2 YFSETQ. Here the CDR3 reads CASSLDIGRNNEQFF. CDR3 DNA: TGCGCCAGCAGCTTGGACATTGGGCGAAACAATGAGCAGTTCTTC.

This chain connects TRBV15 to TRBJ1-1; 8 nucleotides match TRBD1. Germline V gives CDR1 LNHNV, CDR2 YYDKDF (reference sequence). V shed 9 bases, J shed 0 bases, and the junction held 0 bases outside the gene matches. This CDR3 is 12 amino acids long. The chain's CDR3 is CATGQVNTEAFF. As DNA, the CDR3 is TGTGCCACGGGACAGGTGAACACTGAAGCTTTCTTT.

By share, this clone ranks as medium-sized. The chain links TRBV28 to TRBJ1-1, with 7 positions matching TRBD1. The length of the CDR3 is 16 residues. CDR1 and CDR2 (germline): MDHEN, SYDVKM. V dropped 3 bases and J dropped 1; count of bases not matched to a gene: 8. CDR3: CASSFAGGTENTEAFF. CDR3 bases: TGTGCCAGCAGTTTTGCAGGAGGGACAGAGAACACTGAAGCTTTCTTT. Full variable domain (outside the CDR3, taken from reference TRBV28 and TRBJ1-1): DVKVTQSSRYLVKRTGEKVFLECVQDMDHENMFWYRQDPGLGLRLIYFSYDVKMKEKGDIPEGYSVSREKKERFSLILESASTNQTSMYLCASSFAGGTENTEAFFGQGTRLTVV.